The 23 T cell receptor beta chains in this list originate from one sample, sequenced in a study of blood T cell repertoires in COVID-19. TCRdb's copy holds only in-frame clones and misses some; the assay was immunoSEQ multiplex PCR. The sample lists over 250,000 clones, 80% to 95% occurring once. The sequenced material came from peripheral blood. All receptors derive from a woman aged 25 to 45 with COVID-19, enrolled during active disease.

V usage is TRBV19 and J usage is TRBJ2-7; 12 nucleotides align to TRBD2. This CDR3 is 17 amino acids long. Germline CDR1 is LNHDA and CDR2 is SQIVND (reference sequence). Trimming cost V 6 bases and J 3 bases; bases outside gene matches: 12. The CDR3 DNA is TGTGCCAGTAGCTACCGTTTGACTAGCGGGAGTCACTACGAGCAGTACTTC. Translation: CASSYRLTSGSHYEQYF.

This clone was recorded once. The V call is TRBV25-1, the J call TRBJ2-3; 7 nucleotides align to TRBD2. After removal of 8 bases from V and 3 bases from J, the junction contained 8 bases not matched to a gene. The germline CDR1 and CDR2 sequences are MGHDK and SYGVNS. This CDR3 is 14 amino acids long. CDR3 in DNA: TGTGCCAGCCTTAGCGGGTCGAGTACAGATACGCAGTATTTT. It specifies CASLSGSSTDTQYF.

Of note for this clone: At the DNA level, this CDR3 is encoded by other sequences in the same sample as well. The V call is TRBV7-9, the J call TRBJ2-3; 13 bases are a match to TRBD2. From germline, CDR1 is SEHNR and CDR2 FQNEAQ (reference sequence). CDR3 length: 15 residues. Trimming cost V 3 bases and J 6 bases; bases outside gene matches: 3. CDR3 sequence: CASSLTSGRTDTQYF. As DNA, the CDR3 is TGTGCCAGCAGCTTGACTAGCGGGAGGACGGATACGCAGTATTTT.

Remarks on this clone: A junction end diverges from the germline sequence, so it may reflect a read error. The chain recombines TRBV28 with TRBJ1-6; possible D gene TRBD1, 6 bases. CDR1 MDHEN and CDR2 SYDVKM come from the germline V gene. This CDR3 has 14 amino acids. The CDR3, as DNA: TGTGCCAGCAGTCTTGACAGGTTGAATTCCCCCCTCCACTTT. Translating gives CASSLDRLNSPLHF.

This chain uses TRBV19 with TRBJ2-1; D is perhaps TRBD1 (6 bases). The CDR3 length is 15 residues. The ends were cut back, 6 bases at V and 5 bases at J, with 17 bases in the middle. Germline lookup yields CDR1 LNHDA and CDR2 SQIVND (reference sequence). CDR3 in DNA: TGTGCCAGTAGCCGACAGGCCCAACGTCACAATGAGCAGTTCTTC. The encoded protein is CASSRQAQRHNEQFF.

The rearrangement links TRBV6-1 to TRBJ2-5; 7 nucleotides agree with TRBD1. Germline CDR1 and CDR2: MNHNS and SASEGT. The V segment lost 8 bases and the J segment 2 bases; nucleotides outside the gene matches: 2. The CDR3 runs 12 residues. The chain's CDR3 is CASRTGQETQYF. Here the CDR3 DNA reads TGTGCCAGCCGGACAGGTCAAGAGACCCAGTACTTC.

The rearrangement uses TRBV30 and TRBJ2-7; D perhaps matches TRBD1 (6 bases). Germline V gene sequence: CDR1 GTSNPN, CDR2 SVGIG (reference sequence). Between the trimmed V and J ends, which lost 0 bases and 1 base, there was a span of 13 bases. This CDR3 has 15 residues. CDR3 coding DNA: TGTGCCTGGAGTGTAGGGCAGGGGCCTTCCTACGAGCAGTACTTC. This encodes CAWSVGQGPSYEQYF.

The V call is TRBV5-6, the J call TRBJ1-5; TRBD1 might be the D (5 bases). Germline V gene data show CDR1 as SGHDT and CDR2 as YYEEEE. Trimming removed 3 bases at V and 4 bases at J, with 17 bases between. The CDR3 is 16 residues long. CDR3: CASSSQTSRGNQPQHF. CDR3 coding DNA: TGTGCCAGCAGCTCTCAGACCTCTCGGGGGAATCAGCCCCAGCATTTT.

This sequence joins TRBV11-1 and TRBJ1-2; 9 bases map to TRBD1. The trim removed 5 bases at V and 7 bases at J, leaving 11 bases unmatched. The germline CDR1 and CDR2 sequences are SGHAT and FQDESV (reference sequence). The CDR3 has 15 amino acids. In DNA form, the CDR3 reads TGTGCCAGCAGCGCACGTGGGACAGGGAAGCCTGGCTACACCTTC. As protein: CASSARGTGKPGYTF.

This clone has only a few counts. V gene TRBV6-5 combines with J gene TRBJ1-2; D not resolved. Germline loops: CDR1 MNHEY, CDR2 SVGAGI. V lost 6 bases to trimming and J lost 8 bases, with 16 bases between them. CDR3 size: 13 residues. The CDR3 spells CASRSPGYEGYTF. CDR3 DNA sequence: TGTGCCAGCAGGAGTCCTGGTTACGAGGGCTACACCTTC.

The J gene is TRBJ2-7, the V gene TRBV6-5; TRBD2 matches at 10 bases. Per germline, CDR1 MNHEY and CDR2 SVGAGI. V lost 6 bases to trimming and J lost 2 bases; unmatched junction nucleotides: 4. The CDR3 is 14 residues long. CDR3 loop: CASRTSGDAYEQYF. Here the CDR3 DNA reads TGTGCCAGCAGAACTAGCGGGGATGCCTACGAGCAGTACTTC.

The sample holds one count of this clone. The V call is TRBV24-1, the J call TRBJ1-2; 7 bases map to TRBD1. Germline trimming cut 7 bases from V and 4 bases from J; bases unmatched to any gene: 5. Germline CDR1 is KGHDR and CDR2 is SFDVKD. The CDR3 sequence is 13 residues long. CDR3 residues: CATSQGDGYGYTF. The CDR3 nucleotides are TGTGCCACCAGCCAGGGGGACGGCTATGGCTACACCTTC.

The chain couples TRBV11-1 to TRBJ1-1; D is undetermined. The CDR3 covers 14 residues. V was clipped by 5 bases and J by 0 bases, with 10 bases between them. The germline V gene encodes CDR1 SGHAT and CDR2 FQDESV (reference sequence). The CDR3 sequence: CASSAGLLNTEAFF. The CDR3 DNA reads as TGTGCCAGCAGCGCTGGACTTTTGAACACTGAAGCTTTCTTT. The variable domain in full, with the rest retrieved from reference TRBV11-1 and TRBJ1-1, is EAEVAQSPRYKITEKSQAVAFWCDPISGHATLYWYRQILGQGPELLVQFQDESVVDDSQLPKDRFSAERLKGVDSTLKIQPAELGDSAMYLCASSAGLLNTEAFFGQGTRLTVV.

This chain uses TRBV3-1 (or the pseudogene TRBV3-2) with TRBJ2-1; D not resolved. Trimming took off 0 bases at V and 4 bases at J, with 10 bases between the two ends. Germline CDR1 and CDR2: LGHDT and YNNKEL (reference sequence). This CDR3 is 15 amino acids long. CDR3: CASSQDLGVYNEQFF. The CDR3, as DNA: TGTGCCAGCAGCCAAGATCTTGGAGTTTACAATGAGCAGTTCTTC.

The chain is built from TRBV27 and TRBJ2-1, with D tentatively TRBD2 (6 bases). Germline assignment: CDR1 MNHEY and CDR2 SMNVEV (reference sequence). Trimming removed 2 bases from V and 9 bases from J, with 11 bases in between. CDR3 size: 13 residues. The CDR3 is CASSLRGRSEQFF. In DNA form, the CDR3 reads TGTGCCAGCAGTTTAAGAGGGAGGAGTGAGCAGTTCTTC.

This sequence joins TRBV2 and TRBJ1-4; 9 bases map to TRBD1. Trimming took 6 bases from V and 7 from J; bases not matched to a gene: 6. The germline V gene encodes CDR1 SNHLY and CDR2 FYNNEI. The CDR3 is made up of 14 amino acids. The CDR3: CASSRQGVGEKLFF. CDR3 sequence (DNA): TGTGCCAGCAGCAGACAGGGGGTGGGTGAAAAACTGTTTTTT.

V and J are TRBV25-1 and TRBJ1-2; 8 bases are shared with TRBD1. V shed 1 base, J shed 8 bases, and the junction held 6 bases outside the gene matches. Germline CDR1 MGHDK, CDR2 SYGVNS. This CDR3 has 14 amino acids. The CDR3, as DNA: TGTGCCAGCAGTGAATTTGCAGGGGGCGGAGGCTACACCTTC. Amino acids: CASSEFAGGGGYTF.

The chain is built from TRBV18 and TRBJ1-1; D gene unclear. The V gene lost 3 bases and the J gene lost 0 bases, with 14 bases spanning the gap. In germline, CDR1 is KGHSH, CDR2 LQKENI. This CDR3 comprises 16 residues. The CDR3 DNA reads as TGTGCCAGCTCACCCCGGGATCTTCAGATGAACACTGAAGCTTTCTTT. As protein: CASSPRDLQMNTEAFF. The variable domain in full, with the rest retrieved from reference TRBV18 and TRBJ1-1, is NAGVMQNPRHLVRRRGQEARLRCSPMKGHSHVYWYRQLPEEGLKFMVYLQKENIIDESGMPKERFSAEFPKEGPSILRIQQVVRGDSAAYFCASSPRDLQMNTEAFFGQGTRLTVV.

V usage is TRBV6-5 and J usage is TRBJ1-2, with no clear D. The germline V and J ends were trimmed by 2 bases and 2 bases, with 9 bases remaining between them. Germline V gene lookup returns CDR1 MNHEY and CDR2 SVGAGI. The CDR3 spans 14 residues. CDR3 residues: CASSYKPRNYGYTF. The CDR3 nucleotides are TGTGCCAGCAGTTACAAGCCGAGGAACTATGGCTACACCTTC.

V gene TRBV5-4 combines with J gene TRBJ2-3; no firm D call. From germline, CDR1 is SGHNT and CDR2 YYREEE (reference sequence). CDR3 length equals 12 residues. The V and J ends lost 2 bases and 6 bases respectively, with 7 bases between them. DNA for the CDR3: TGTGCCAGCAGCTTCACCGGGGATACGCAGTATTTT. It yields the protein CASSFTGDTQYF.

V usage is TRBV15 and J usage is TRBJ2-7, with 7 nucleotides matching TRBD1. Germline CDR1 and CDR2: LNHNV and YYDKDF (reference sequence). The ends lost 5 bases at V and 1 base at J; junction bases unmatched: 8. This CDR3 comprises 15 residues. CDR3 in amino acids: CATSFGTDSSYEQYF. CDR3 nucleotide sequence: TGTGCCACCAGCTTCGGGACAGACTCATCCTACGAGCAGTACTTC.

The chain links TRBV7-9 to TRBJ2-5; D is uncertain. The V and J ends lost 5 bases and 4 bases respectively, with 11 bases between them. Looked up from germline, CDR1 is SEHNR and CDR2 is FQNEAQ (reference sequence). The length of the CDR3 is 13 residues. The CDR3 loop is CASSLLELETQYF. The CDR3 DNA reads TGTGCCAGCAGCCTGCTCGAGTTAGAGACCCAGTACTTC.

The chain uses TRBV5-4 and TRBJ1-1, with D maybe TRBD1 (6 bases). V was clipped by 0 bases and J by 7 bases, with 7 bases between them. Germline CDR1 and CDR2: SGHNT and YYREEE (reference sequence). The CDR3 consists of 12 residues. The CDR3 sequence: CASSLGQVEAFF. The CDR3 DNA reads TGTGCCAGCAGCTTGGGACAGGTTGAAGCTTTCTTT. Full variable domain (missing parts from reference TRBV5-4 and TRBJ1-1): ETGVTQSPTHLIKTRGQQVTLRCSSQSGHNTVSWYQQALGQGPQFIFQYYREEENGRGNFPPRFSGLQFPNYSSELNVNALELDDSALYLCASSLGQVEAFFGQGTRLTVV.